This T cell receptor beta chain was recovered during a study of T cells after yellow fever vaccination (dated 2019 in TCRdb). For context, the study as a whole: The SMART-Seq v4 Ultra Low Input RNA kit was used to prepare libraries from fractions with low cell numbers. Bulk TCR alpha and beta repertoires were sequenced longitudinally to track T-cell clones before and after primary and booster YFV17D yellow fever vaccination. Two healthy male donors, one aged 18 to 30 and one aged 30 to 40 years, made up the cohort. Blood samples were taken at several timepoints before and after primary and secondary immunization, and bulk PBMC replicates and cell subsets were isolated.

V gives up 11 bases and J gives up 9 bases, and the segment between their germline ends measures 19 bases. CDR1 and CDR2 were assigned from the germline V gene as SNHLY and FYNNEI. From the cysteine up to the phenylalanine, the CDR3 has a length of 13 residues. Only the CDR3 region is kept as DNA, spanning 39 bases read in frame from base 1. The treatment or condition label corresponds to: live attenuated yellow fever vaccine strain. A standard Ficoll-Paque protocol was used to isolate PBMCs from peripheral blood. CD4 and CD8 T-cell fractions were isolated with Dynabeads CD4 and CD8 positive selection kits. TriZol was used to extract RNA from bulk PBMCs, CD4 and CD8 fractions, and dextramer-positive and dextramer-negative fractions. Points on this clonotype: Its antigen target is currently unknown. No base-level quality is on record; no much larger clone is a single base apart.

Study-wide conclusions, independent of this receptor: A small fraction of clonotypes appeared in both the CD4 and CD8 compartments, likely as a result of convergent recombination. Most clones expanded after primary vaccination were re-detected after the booster (just under 97% of CD4 and roughly 87% of CD8), suggesting broad memory maintenance. The secondary T-cell response was found to be weaker but faster than the primary response, with a peak reached on day 5 rather than on day 15. Because only a couple of donors were included in the study, the extent to which the findings can be generalized is limited. Because abundant contaminating clonotypes from the bulk population could be contained in FACS-sorted repertoires, computational filtering was required.

The instrument was an Illumina NovaSeq 6000. TCR cDNA was made using 5'RACE template switching, a step that added a universal primer site and unique molecular identifiers. Priming for cDNA synthesis came from both the TCR alpha and TCR beta constant segments. Library amplification involved two PCR steps, and the second step added sample barcodes and sequencing adapters. Sequencing of the libraries was done on either Illumina HiSeq 2500 (2x100 bp) or NovaSeq (2x150 bp). Per the original workflow: Reads were demultiplexed and collapsed into UMI consensus sequences with MIGEC, and V(D)J alignment was performed with MiXCR. Vaccine-responding clonotypes were identified with edgeR using replicate PBMC samples, with FDR below 0.01 and a log2 fold change above 5 up to day 15 being required. Bulk clonotypes were assigned CD4 or CD8 identity according to which sequenced CD4 or CD8 repertoire held them at higher abundance. The public reads were run again by TCRdb, first through fastp at Q25 and then through MiXCR, and only productive beta chains were kept. Rows with one shared CDR3 protein collapse into an entry with the most common genes and DNA. The authors' filters were not applied to this entry. In this sample the table shows 250,000 to 300,000 distinct CDR3 sequences, 5.2% of which occur a single time. The ten largest clonotypes hold roughly 3.5% of the sample.

This TCR was sampled from a man between 18 and 35 years old who received the YFV17D yellow fever vaccine. The specimen was CD4+ T cells sorted from PBMCs, collected on the day of the yellow fever booster vaccination. The sequence links TRBV2 to TRBJ2-2; D gene: possibly TRBD1, on 7 matching bases. The DNA sequence is given as TGTGCCGGGTCCAGGGGGGACCTCAGGGAGCTGTTTTTT. Its translation reads: CAGSRGDLRELFF.